The 14 T cell receptor beta chains presented below share a single source sample, sequenced in a study of metastatic and nonmetastatic thyroid tumors. MiXCR re-clonotyped the PCR reads for TCRdb. This table has 13,000 or so clones, about 26% appearing once. Patients underwent thyroid surgery, and none had received any treatment before it. What was sequenced was tumor tissue. These receptor sequences come from a female donor with papillary thyroid cancer or a benign thyroid nodule (not recorded which). Some clones in this sample may be carry-over from other donors' samples.

The CDR3 sequence: CSARTGSQGETQYF. The CDR3, as DNA: TGCAGTGCTAGGACTGGATCCCAGGGGGAGACCCAGTACTTC. This rearrangement joins TRBV20-1 to TRBJ2-5, with D possibly matching TRBD1 (6 bases). Germline loops: CDR1 DFQATT, CDR2 SNEGSKA (reference sequence). The CDR3 is 14 residues long. Trimming left V 3 bases short and J 5 bases short, with 16 bases between.

This clone was counted ten times or more. The chain recombines TRBV4-1 with TRBJ1-3; D is uncertain. With 2 bases removed from V and 4 bases from J, the gap between germline ends came to 15 bases. The CDR3 runs 16 residues. Looked up from germline, CDR1 is MGHRA and CDR2 is YSYEKL. The CDR3 sequence is CASSQIDLLVGNTIYF. CDR3 nucleotides: TGCGCCAGCAGCCAAATTGACCTTCTAGTAGGAAACACCATATATTTT.

Concerning this clone: This may be a read error: a much more frequent sequence differs by one nucleotide. This sample also contains other DNA sequences that code for the same CDR3. The chain links TRBV12-3 or TRBV12-4 to TRBJ1-5, with a weak D call TRBD1 (6 bases). The V gene lost 3 bases and the J gene lost 5 bases, with 14 bases spanning the gap. The CDR3 has 15 residues. The DNA of the CDR3 is TGTGCCAGCAGTTTCTTTTCGACAGGTGATCAGCCCCAGCATTTT. Translating it yields CASSFFSTGDQPQHF.

In its sample, this clone was seen once. The CDR3 coding sequence is TGCAGTGCCCAGGACAGATACTATAGCAATCAGCCCCAGCATTTT. Its protein is CSAQDRYYSNQPQHF. The rearrangement joins TRBV20-1 to TRBJ1-5; possible D gene TRBD1, 6 bases. Trimming left V 6 bases short and J 0 bases short, with 15 bases between. CDR3 length equals 15 residues. CDR1 and CDR2 from the germline V gene are DFQATT and SNEGSKA (reference sequence).

The genes are TRBV4-1 and TRBJ1-6; D is unresolved. The CDR3 is 15 residues long. Germline values: CDR1 MGHRA, CDR2 YSYEKL. V was clipped by 0 bases and J by 5 bases, with 8 bases between them. The CDR3 sequence is CASSQDRDNNSPLHF. The CDR3 nucleotides are TGCGCCAGCAGCCAAGATAGAGACAATAATTCACCCCTCCACTTT.

Regarding this clone: Its ends do not fully match the called genes, so a read error is possible. V gene TRBV28 combines with J gene TRBJ1-4; TRBD1 aligns across 7 bases. The CDR3 runs 14 residues. CDR1 and CDR2 (germline): MDHEN, SYDVKM. CDR3 nucleotide sequence: TGTGCCAGCATTTTAGGGACAGCATACGGAAAACTGTTTTTT. Its translation is CASILGTAYGKLFF. Together with reference TRBV28 and TRBJ1-4, the CDR3 gives the full variable domain: DVKVTQSSRYLVKRTGEKVFLECVQDMDHENMFWYRQDPGLGLRLIYFSYDVKMKEKGDIPEGYSVSREKKERFSLILESASTNQTSMYLCASILGTAYGKLFFGSGTQLSVL.

This clone was seen only once. The V and J genes are TRBV11-2 and TRBJ2-4; 11 bases are shared with TRBD1. V gave up 4 bases and J gave up 6 bases; unmatched junction bases: 11. This CDR3 contains 17 residues. Germline values: CDR1 SGHAT, CDR2 FQNNGV. The CDR3 reads CASSSLRGQGERNIQYF. CDR3 bases: TGTGCCAGCAGCTCACTCCGGGGACAGGGGGAAAGAAACATTCAGTACTTC. The whole variable domain, remainder taken from reference TRBV11-2 and TRBJ2-4, is EAGVAQSPRYKIIEKRQSVAFWCNPISGHATLYWYQQILGQGPKLLIQFQNNGVVDDSQLPKDRFSAERLKGVDSTLKIQPAKLEDSAVYLCASSSLRGQGERNIQYFGAGTRLSVL.

The V gene is TRBV5-1, the J gene TRBJ2-7; D gene ambiguous. Between the trimmed V and J ends, which lost 0 bases and 6 bases, there was a span of 13 bases. The length of the CDR3 is 14 residues. Germline assignment: CDR1 SGHRS and CDR2 YFSETQ. CDR3 nucleotides: TGCGCCAGCAGCTTGGGTAATGGCAATGGCGAGCAGTACTTC. This encodes CASSLGNGNGEQYF. Drawing the rest from reference TRBV5-1 and TRBJ2-7, the complete variable domain is KAGVTQTPRYLIKTRGQQVTLSCSPISGHRSVSWYQQTPGQGLQFLFEYFSETQRNKGNFPGRFSGRQFSNSRSEMNVSTLELGDSALYLCASSLGNGNGEQYFGPGTRLTVT.

The chain is built from TRBV24-1 and TRBJ2-2; 10 nucleotides line up with TRBD2. The V segment lost 4 bases and the J segment 3 bases; nucleotides outside the gene matches: 16. From germline, CDR1 is KGHDR and CDR2 SFDVKD. This CDR3 spans 20 amino acids. The CDR3 protein is CATSDLPGRAGGPYTGELFF. CDR3 nucleotide sequence: TGTGCCACCAGTGACCTACCAGGAAGAGCGGGAGGGCCTTACACCGGGGAGCTGTTTTTT.

This clone was seen at least ten times. A much larger clonotype is one base distant, so this may be a read error. The chain combines TRBV3-1 with TRBJ2-7, with D unresolved. Germline assignment: CDR1 LGHDT and CDR2 YNNKEL (reference sequence). The CDR3 consists of 15 residues. CDR3 loop: CASSPRQYISHEQYF. The CDR3 DNA sequence: TGTGCCAGCAGCCCCCGGCAGTATATCTCCCACGAGCAGTACTTC.

The chain combines TRBV3-1 with TRBJ2-7, with D unclear. V lost 5 bases and J lost 7, with 15 bases in between. This CDR3 has 13 residues. Germline-derived CDR1 and CDR2 are LGHDT and YNNKEL (reference sequence). CDR3 residues: CASSLYRAGEQYF. CDR3 DNA sequence: TGTGCCAGCAGCTTGTACAGAGCCGGAGAGCAGTACTTC.

On this clone: At one end, the junction sequence differs from germline, possibly due to a read error. The V call is TRBV5-1, the J call TRBJ2-5; 7 bases are shared with TRBD2. There are 16 residues in the CDR3. CDR1 and CDR2 (germline): SGHRS, YFSETQ. Here the CDR3 DNA reads TGCGCCAGCAGCTTGATGGGAGCTAGCGGCCAAGAGAACCAGTACTTC. Protein product: CASSLMGASGQENQYF.

By frequency in the sample, this clone is medium-sized. The chain links TRBV20-1 to TRBJ2-7; 14 nucleotides agree with TRBD2. The CDR3 consists of 13 residues. V lost 8 bases, J lost 5 bases, and 5 bases stayed unmatched. Looked up from germline, CDR1 is DFQATT and CDR2 is SNEGSKA (reference sequence). The chain's CDR3 is CSTGLAGGNEQYF. For the CDR3, the DNA is TGCAGTACTGGACTAGCGGGAGGCAACGAGCAGTACTTC.

The chain employs TRBV7-6 and TRBJ2-1, with 11 bases matching TRBD2. V gave up 5 bases and J gave up 8 bases; unmatched junction bases: 11. Germline CDR1 is SGHVS and CDR2 is FNYEAQ. The CDR3 covers 16 residues. Written as DNA, the CDR3 is TGTGCCAGCAGCACCACCCCCTTAGCGGGAGGGTATGAGCAGTTCTTC. It yields the protein CASSTTPLAGGYEQFF.